This T cell receptor beta chain was profiled in a study of T cells in Graves' hyperthyroidism and ophthalmopathy. Regions amplified from RNA transcripts were the TCR beta CDR3 regions. HTBI primers were employed in a first-round RT-PCR of the TCR CDR3. TCRdb itself ran the multiplex PCR reads through MiXCR, one entry per CDR3 protein. The table lists approximately 600,000 distinct CDR3 sequences, around 13% of them singletons. The material sequenced was blood. This receptor was taken from a woman aged 25 to 39 with Graves' hyperthyroidism that later progressed to Graves' ophthalmopathy.

DNA for the CDR3: TGCAGTGCTAGCCCCGGGGCAGGGGGGTTTGGCAATCAGCCCCAGCATTTT. Translation: CSASPGAGGFGNQPQHF. The chain couples TRBV20-1 to TRBJ1-5; 7 bases align to TRBD1. Germline CDR1 DFQATT, CDR2 SNEGSKA (reference sequence). Trimming took 3 bases from V and 2 from J; bases not matched to a gene: 13. This CDR3 has 17 amino acids.